This T cell receptor (beta chain) was obtained from a study of PD-L1 blockade in urothelial cancer. In the study overall: When patients started atezolizumab around 2014, it was given at 1,200 mg intravenously every 3 weeks.

V dropped 4 bases and J dropped 2; count of bases not matched to a gene: 10. Germline V gives CDR1 SGHAT, CDR2 FQNNGV. The CDR3 runs to 18 residues. Findings and limits, study-wide: Below-median TCR clonality that was measured in pretreatment blood predicted better survival. The study found that durable-benefit patients expanded tumor-associated blood clones more at 3 weeks.

In the case of this clone: Its antigen is still unknown.

The data were produced by immunoSEQ multiplex PCR, yet TCRdb's version contains in-frame clones alone and is incomplete. Here the sample spans about 82,000 clones, 75% to 90% being singletons. J is TRBJ2-5 and V is TRBV11-2; 13 bases fit TRBD2. The TCR sequence derives from a woman in her 70s with urothelial cancer. This sample comprised PBMCs, obtained around atezolizumab (anti-PD-L1) treatment. CDR3 in DNA: TGTGCCAGCAGCTCGCAAGGACTAGCGGGGGCCCGACAAGAGACCCAGTACTTC. Translated, it gives CASSSQGLAGARQETQYF.